One sample yielded the 21 T cell receptor beta chains listed below, sequenced in a study of vaccination and CD4 T cells after COVID-19. Treatment defined: roughly nine-day PBMC culture with coronavirus spike peptide pools or control peptides (ViraFEST assay). The Oncomine TCR Beta short-read assay was applied to DNA of cultured CD4+ T cells. TCRdb called the PCR reads again in MiXCR, with one record for every CDR3 protein. The sample has some 21,000 distinct CDR3 sequences, 40% to 45% seen once. These TCRs are of unknown antigen specificity. The sample here was CD4+ T cells from blood, cultured in vitro, taken before SARS-CoV-2 vaccination. The receptors were gathered from a human donor who received a COVID-19 vaccine.

The gene calls are TRBV12-3 or TRBV12-4 and TRBJ2-1; 7 nucleotides agree with TRBD2. V shed 7 bases and J 0 bases; nucleotides not matched to a gene: 9. The CDR3 loop spans 16 amino acids. The CDR3 is CASTSAGMSSYNEQFF. The CDR3, as DNA: TGTGCCAGCACTTCAGCGGGAATGAGCTCCTACAATGAGCAGTTCTTC.

This chain uses TRBV10-3 with TRBJ1-1; 8 nucleotides align to TRBD1. V was pared by 2 bases and J by 7 bases, with 9 bases of the junction left unmatched. Germline V gene lookup returns CDR1 ENHRY and CDR2 SYGVKD. The length of the CDR3 is 15 residues. The CDR3 DNA reads TGTGCCATCAGTGAGGGACAGGGTTTACGGGGTGAAGCTTTCTTT. Translating gives CAISEGQGLRGEAFF.

V usage is TRBV19 and J usage is TRBJ2-5; 12 nucleotides align to TRBD1. The CDR3 sequence is 16 residues long. V was pared by 3 bases and J by 5 bases, with 7 bases of the junction left unmatched. Germline CDR1 is LNHDA and CDR2 is SQIVND (reference sequence). CDR3 sequence: CASSIPGTGGRETQYF. In nucleotides, the CDR3 is TGTGCCAGTAGTATTCCCGGGACAGGGGGCCGGGAGACCCAGTACTTC.

The rearrangement links TRBV6-1 to TRBJ2-7; D is possibly TRBD1 or TRBD2 (5 bases each). Germline V gene sequence: CDR1 MNHNS, CDR2 SASEGT. V dropped 10 bases and J dropped 4 bases, with 23 bases sitting between them. This CDR3 comprises 15 residues. The CDR3, as DNA: TGTGCCAACCTAAAGAACCGGGACCGACCTTACGAGCAGTACTTC. This encodes CANLKNRDRPYEQYF.

The gene calls are TRBV5-4 and TRBJ2-7, with TRBD1 matching over 8 bases. CDR3 length: 15 amino acids. The V and J ends lost 6 bases and 3 bases, in that order; junction bases with no gene match: 11. The germline V gene encodes CDR1 SGHNT and CDR2 YYREEE (reference sequence). The CDR3 here is CASTNPTGAYYEQYF. CDR3 DNA: TGTGCCAGCACCAACCCGACAGGGGCCTACTACGAGCAGTACTTC.

The chain joins TRBV15 to TRBJ2-5, with TRBD2 matching over 16 bases. V gave up 3 bases and J gave up 3 bases; unmatched junction bases: 1. The germline gives CDR1 LNHNV, CDR2 YYDKDF (reference sequence). CDR3 size: 16 residues. For the CDR3, the DNA is TGTGCCACCAGCAGTGGGACTAGCGGGGGGGAAGAGACCCAGTACTTC. Its protein is CATSSGTSGGEETQYF. Supplemented by reference TRBV15 and TRBJ2-5, the full variable domain reads DAMVIQNPRYQVTQFGKPVTLSCSQTLNHNVMYWYQQKSSQAPKLLFHYYDKDFNNEADTPDNFQSRRPNTSFCFLDIRSPGLGDTAMYLCATSSGTSGGEETQYFGPGTRLLVL.

CDR3 sequence reads: CASSYRGSGNTIYF. The DNA of the CDR3 is TGTGCCAGCAGTTACCGGGGCTCAGGAAACACCATATATTTT. The chain combines TRBV6-2 or TRBV6-3 with TRBJ1-3; maybe TRBD1 (5 bases). The CDR3 spans 14 residues. Germline values: CDR1 MNHEY, CDR2 SVGEGT. Trimming shortened V by 2 bases and J by 4 bases, and 9 bases separated the two germline ends.

This clonotype was found a few times. The rearrangement joins TRBV5-8 to TRBJ1-6; D ambiguous. The CDR3 runs 12 residues. Deletions cut 1 base from V and 10 bases from J, with 6 bases between. Germline-derived CDR1 and CDR2 are SGHTS and YDEGEE. CDR3 loop: CASSLYGSPLHF. The CDR3 DNA follows: TGTGCCAGCAGCTTGTACGGGTCACCCCTCCACTTT.

This clonotype has just one count. Since a much larger clone is just one base distant, this may be a read error. This chain uses TRBV19 with TRBJ1-5; D is undetermined. Germline CDR1 reads LNHDA; CDR2 reads SQIVND (reference sequence). The CDR3 is 16 residues long. CDR3 amino acids: CASSIGRASRNQSQHF. In DNA form, the CDR3 reads TGTGCCAGTAGTATCGGACGGGCGAGTCGCAATCAGTCCCAGCATTTT. Full variable domain (remainder filled in from reference TRBV19 and TRBJ1-5): DGGITQSPKYLFRKEGQNVTLSCEQNLNHDAMYWYRQDPGQGLRLIYYSQIVNDFQKGDIAEGYSVSREKKESFPLTVTSAQKNPTAFYLCASSIGRASRNQSQHFGDGTRLSIL.

Only a few counts were recorded for this clonotype. The chain recombines TRBV20-1 with TRBJ1-2; 9 bases fit TRBD1. Germline loops: CDR1 DFQATT, CDR2 SNEGSKA (reference sequence). Trimming took 6 bases from V and 4 from J; bases not matched to a gene: 3. This CDR3 has 12 residues. CDR3 DNA sequence: TGCAGTGCCCCGACAGGGGGCTATGGCTACACCTTC. It codes for CSAPTGGYGYTF.

CDR3 protein: CASNDRGFGNTIYF. The CDR3 DNA sequence: TGTGCCAGCAACGACAGGGGATTTGGAAACACCATATATTTT. The chain employs TRBV7-2 and TRBJ1-3; TRBD1 agrees at 8 bases. V lost 7 bases, J lost 3 bases, and 5 bases stayed unmatched. CDR1 SGHTA and CDR2 FQGNSA come from the germline V gene. This CDR3 contains 14 residues.

The chain joins TRBV30 to TRBJ2-3; no definite D call. CDR3 size: 13 residues. V lost 0 bases, J lost 5 bases, and 9 bases lay in between. Germline V CDR1 and CDR2: GTSNPN, SVGIG (reference sequence). The CDR3 nucleotides are TGTGCCTGGAGTGTAGACGCAGTAGATACGCAGTATTTT. Its translation is CAWSVDAVDTQYF.

This clonotype was counted a few times. The gene calls are TRBV27 and TRBJ2-3; D might be TRBD1 (5 bases). Germline assignment: CDR1 MNHEY and CDR2 SMNVEV (reference sequence). The CDR3 runs to 15 residues. Deletions cut 3 bases from V and 2 bases from J, with 12 bases between. Here the CDR3 reads CASSFRAPATDTQYF. The CDR3 nucleotides read TGTGCCAGCAGTTTCAGGGCCCCAGCCACAGATACGCAGTATTTT.

V and J are TRBV18 and TRBJ2-3; D is uncertain. Germline V gene lookup returns CDR1 KGHSH and CDR2 LQKENI. The length of the CDR3 is 15 residues. V lost 2 bases to trimming and J lost 0 bases, with 9 bases between them. CDR3 region: CASSPDFTSTDTQYF. CDR3 nucleotide sequence: TGTGCCAGCTCACCAGACTTTACTAGCACAGATACGCAGTATTTT. Drawing the rest from reference TRBV18 and TRBJ2-3, the complete variable domain is NAGVMQNPRHLVRRRGQEARLRCSPMKGHSHVYWYRQLPEEGLKFMVYLQKENIIDESGMPKERFSAEFPKEGPSILRIQQVVRGDSAAYFCASSPDFTSTDTQYFGPGTRLTVL.

V and J are TRBV19 and TRBJ1-2; the D gene is possibly TRBD1 (5 bases). V was shortened by 7 bases and J by 8 bases, with 17 bases between the two germline ends. This CDR3 comprises 13 residues. Germline V gives CDR1 LNHDA, CDR2 SQIVND (reference sequence). DNA of the CDR3: TGTGCCAGTACTGACAGCCTCTTTCTCGGCTACACCTTC. Its protein product is CASTDSLFLGYTF.

There are a few counts of this clonotype. The chain joins TRBV6-1 to TRBJ1-1, with D possibly matching TRBD1 (5 bases). The CDR3 extends over 14 amino acids. In germline, CDR1 is MNHNS, CDR2 SASEGT. Between the trimmed V and J ends, which lost 5 bases and 6 bases, there was a span of 16 bases. In nucleotides, the CDR3 is TGTGCCAGCAGTCGCGTTAAGCGGGGCGCTGAAGCTTTCTTT. This codes for CASSRVKRGAEAFF.

The chain joins TRBV7-3 to TRBJ2-3; 8 nucleotides agree with TRBD2. V gave up 3 bases and J gave up 1 base; unmatched junction bases: 0. The CDR3 is 14 residues long. CDR1 is SGHTA and CDR2 is FQGTGA in the germline V gene. The CDR3 reads CASSFSGGTDTQYF. The CDR3 DNA reads as TGTGCCAGCAGCTTTAGCGGGGGCACAGATACGCAGTATTTT.

This clonotype appeared a few times. V usage is TRBV10-3 and J usage is TRBJ2-7; D is uncertain. The CDR3 totals 13 residues. Trimming removed 6 bases at V and 6 bases at J, with 15 bases between. Per germline, CDR1 ENHRY and CDR2 SYGVKD. CDR3 loop: CAISYDSAGEQYF. In DNA, the CDR3 is TGTGCCATCAGCTATGACTCGGCCGGCGAGCAGTACTTC.

The genes are TRBV30 and TRBJ2-1, with D tentatively TRBD2 (5 bases). Germline-derived CDR1 and CDR2 are GTSNPN and SVGIG (reference sequence). The CDR3 is 11 amino acids. Between the trimmed V and J ends, which lost 7 bases and 2 bases, there was a span of 6 bases. CDR3 residues: CAFGTYNEQFF. In DNA form, the CDR3 reads TGTGCCTTCGGGACCTACAATGAGCAGTTCTTC.

By share, this clonotype ranks as medium-sized (0.01 to 0.1%). J is TRBJ1-3 and V is TRBV12-3 or TRBV12-4; D is unclear. The length of the CDR3 is 16 residues. Trimming removed 3 bases from V and 0 bases from J, with 12 bases in between. DNA for the CDR3: TGTGCCAGCAGTTTGGTCGCCAGGTCCTCTGGAAACACCATATATTTT. It codes for CASSLVARSSGNTIYF.

This clonotype has just a few counts. The chain employs TRBV6-2 or TRBV6-3 and TRBJ1-2, with D perhaps TRBD1 (5 bases). The CDR3 contains 13 residues. Trimming shortened V by 2 bases and J by 8 bases, and 12 bases separated the two germline ends. Germline V CDR1 and CDR2: MNHEY, SVGEGT. The CDR3 DNA sequence: TGTGCCAGCAGTTACACCGGGACCGACGGCTACACCTTC. This gives the protein CASSYTGTDGYTF.